Detailed here is one T cell receptor beta chain. Authors' processing steps: Researchers report that nucleated cell counts were estimated from reference gene primer amplification. Sequenced by immunoSEQ multiplex PCR; TCRdb stores in-frame clones only, minus some. The DNA gave D and trimming, while V, J and clone size come from that table. The data hold some 54,000 clones, with about nine tenths observed a single time. These data originate in a study of blood T cell repertoires in COVID-19. Study summary: Samples came from the United States, Italy and Spain, spanning acute and convalescent COVID-19. In each case, the material was cDNA or gDNA derived from T cells, B-cell-depleted T cells, or PBMCs.

Trimming pared 5 bases from V and 5 bases from J, leaving 16 bases between. Germline V lookup: CDR1 SGHAT, CDR2 FQNNGV. This CDR3 is 14 amino acids long. J is TRBJ2-7 and V is TRBV11-2; D might be TRBD2 (5 bases). Sequenced sample: peripheral blood. The sequence was obtained from a man between 60 and 75 years old with acute or convalescent COVID-19. The DNA of the CDR3 is TGTGCCAGCAGCCTAACGGGGTTTAGGGACGAGCAGTACTTC. Translated, it gives CASSLTGFRDEQYF.